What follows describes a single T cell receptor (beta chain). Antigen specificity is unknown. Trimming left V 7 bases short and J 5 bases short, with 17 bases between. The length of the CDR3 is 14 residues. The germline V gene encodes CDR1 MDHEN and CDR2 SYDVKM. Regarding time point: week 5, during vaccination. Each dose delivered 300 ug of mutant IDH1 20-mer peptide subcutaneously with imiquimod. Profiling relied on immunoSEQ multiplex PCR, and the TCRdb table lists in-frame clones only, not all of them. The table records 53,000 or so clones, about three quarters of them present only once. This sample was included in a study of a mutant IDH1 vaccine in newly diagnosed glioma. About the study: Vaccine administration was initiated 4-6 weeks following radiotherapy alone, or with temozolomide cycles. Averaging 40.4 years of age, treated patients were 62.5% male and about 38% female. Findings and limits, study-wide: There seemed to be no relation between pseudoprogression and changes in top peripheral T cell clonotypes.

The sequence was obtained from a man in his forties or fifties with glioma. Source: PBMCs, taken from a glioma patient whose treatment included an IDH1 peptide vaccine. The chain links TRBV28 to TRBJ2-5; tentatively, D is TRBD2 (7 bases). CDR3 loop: CASNSGGQWETQYF. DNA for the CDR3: TGTGCCAGCAATTCCGGGGGGCAATGGGAGACCCAGTACTTC.